The T cell receptor beta chain described here comes from a study of T cell repertoires in cytomegalovirus infection. Overall study: Public TCR beta signatures provided an indication of both CMV infection and a matching HLA type.

TCRdb re-called the reads with MiXCR, one entry per CDR3 protein. The data hold more than 500,000 distinct CDR3 sequences, with about 17% observed a single time. At least ten counts were recorded for this clonotype. Its antigen is unknown. Study results and limitations: Predominance within the ex vivo response was attributable to HLA-C-restricted CMV-specific TCR beta clonotypes.

This CDR3 is 12 amino acids long. Trimming shortened V by 1 base and J by 5 bases, and 5 bases separated the two germline ends. In germline, CDR1 is SGHAT, CDR2 FQNNGV. The sequenced sample was CD8+ T cells from PBMCs. This TCR was recovered from a human donor in good health (CMV status not recorded). Some clones in this sample may be carry-over from other donors' samples. The V and J genes are TRBV11-2 and TRBJ1-2, with unresolved D. CDR3 coding DNA: TGTGCCAGCAGCTTAGGGGAGTATGGCTACACCTTC. It yields the protein CASSLGEYGYTF. Full variable domain (outside the CDR3, taken from reference TRBV11-2 and TRBJ1-2): EAGVAQSPRYKIIEKRQSVAFWCNPISGHATLYWYQQILGQGPKLLIQFQNNGVVDDSQLPKDRFSAERLKGVDSTLKIQPAKLEDSAVYLCASSLGEYGYTFGSGTRLTVV.